This T cell receptor (beta chain) comes out of a study of Ad26.COV2.S vaccination and SARS-CoV-2 variants. Study-level information: Donor was one of the participants in the Ad26.COV2.S arm of the COV1001 trial. By the intramuscular route, Ad26.COV2.S was given once, or twice 56 days apart.

Measured with immunoSEQ multiplex PCR; TCRdb has only the in-frame clones, and not every one. Among more than 300,000 clones listed, 85% were seen once. Treatment described: roughly 18 received Ad26.COV2.S at low or high dose, single or two shots; about 5 received placebo; per-sample allocation not given. Collection of the samples took place on day 63 after the first injection of vaccine or placebo. Donor was an adult aged 18-55 years in Boston. This clone was counted once. This receptor was taken from a person aged 18 to 59 who received the Ad26.COV2.S COVID-19 vaccine or a placebo. The sample in question was peripheral blood, obtained in a trial of Ad26.COV2.S vaccine versus placebo.

In DNA, the CDR3 is TGTGCCAGCAGTCCAGGATGGGCTAACTATGGCTACACCTTC. This sequence encodes CASSPGWANYGYTF. The chain couples TRBV7-9 to TRBJ1-2; D is unresolved. There are 14 residues in the CDR3. The germline gives CDR1 SEHNR, CDR2 FQNEAQ (reference sequence). V lost 6 bases and J 0 bases, leaving 11 bases between the germline ends. The full variable domain, rest sourced from reference TRBV7-9 and TRBJ1-2, is DTGVSQNPRHKITKRGQNVTFRCDPISEHNRLYWYRQTLGQGPEFLTYFQNEAQLEKSRLLSDRFSAERPKGSFSTLEIQRTEQGDSAMYLCASSPGWANYGYTFGSGTRLTVV.